Listed here are 2 T cell receptor beta chains from one sample, sequenced in a study of T-cell reconstitution after alpha-beta-depleted transplantation in children. The library targeted TCRbeta and was prepared with unique molecular identifiers. A single record per CDR3 protein comes from TCRdb applying MiXCR to the PCR reads. The sample carries about 440,000 distinct CDR3 sequences, approximately 41% recorded once. Sequencing used PBMCs, obtained before TCRalphabeta/CD19-depleted stem cell transplant. These receptors were obtained from a girl between 2 and 10 years old with aplastic anemia, due to receive a stem cell transplant.

CDR3 nucleotides: TGTGCCACCAGCAGAGATCGTAGGGTGGAGACCCAGTACTTC. It translates to CATSRDRRVETQYF. The chain is built from TRBV15 and TRBJ2-5, with unresolved D. V dropped 0 bases and J dropped 5 bases, with 10 bases sitting between them. Germline V CDR1 and CDR2: LNHNV, YYDKDF (reference sequence). CDR3 length: 14 residues.

This clonotype was detected only once. The chain carries TRBV25-1 and TRBJ1-1; D not certain. The CDR3 sequence is 14 residues long. From germline, CDR1 is MGHDK and CDR2 SYGVNS. With 4 bases removed from V and 3 bases from J, the gap between germline ends came to 12 bases. The CDR3 nucleotides read TGTGCCAGCAGTGGTCCCGTGGCCTACACTGAAGCTTTCTTT. Translating gives CASSGPVAYTEAFF.